This T cell receptor (beta chain) originates from a study of blood T cells in healthy people across ages. Whole-study results and caveats: Observed TCR beta diversity per million T cells went down as age went up. This fall followed a roughly linear course with age.

To note about this clonotype: Its antigen is currently unknown.

The CDR3 consists of 13 residues. Trimming took 5 bases from V and 3 from J, leaving 14 bases between them. Germline CDR1 and CDR2: DFQATT and SNEGSKA (reference sequence). Healthy Russian Caucasian donors spanned ages about 6 to 90 years. A second PCR of about 7 to 11 cycles used a sample-barcoded 5' primer and a J-beta primer mix. The template-switch adaptor was a 5' adaptor with 12 random nucleotides. It tagged each cDNA molecule. The yield of each sample was at least 3 million CDR3-containing paired-end reads. TCRdb analysed the 5' RACE reads with MiXCR anew, one entry per CDR3 protein. The repertoire holds fewer than 2,000,000 distinct CDR3 sequences, with about 32% as singletons.

The material sequenced was blood. This clonotype was sampled from a woman younger than 45 in good health. J is TRBJ2-7 and V is TRBV20-1; D may be TRBD1 or TRBD2 (5 bases each). The CDR3 bases are TGCAGTGCTGCAGGGACGACAAACTACGAGCAGTACTTC. The encoded protein is CSAAGTTNYEQYF.